The entry below describes one TCR beta chain. This clonotype was seen only a few times. Its specific antigen is unknown. Per-nucleotide qualities are absent, and no much larger clonotype sits a single base away. This entry is derived from a study of T-cell memory formation after mild COVID-19 (dated by TCRdb to about 2021). Concerning the study at large: TCR sequence clusters from the two donors were found to be largely donor specific. T-cell clones expanding and contracting after mild COVID-19 in two donors were tracked by longitudinal TCRalpha and TCRbeta repertoire sequencing. The cohort was made up of two young adult volunteers, one female and one male, who were previously healthy. What the authors observed across the whole study: Some responding clones were detected in pre-infection memory, suggesting pre-existing cross-reactive memory T cells joined the SARS-CoV-2 response. SARS-CoV-2 specificity was not confirmed for the second-wave clones peaking on day 37. Contracting CD4+ clones appeared mostly in the CM and EM memory subsets, whereas CD8+ clones were enriched in EMRA. The study covered only two mild cases, and larger cohorts including severe cases with pre-infection samples were considered necessary. Clones contracting from day 15 to 85 had balanced CD4/CD8 phenotypes, while a second wave expanding from day 15 to 37 was biased towards CD4+.

There are 13 amino acids in the CDR3, from cysteine to phenylalanine inclusive. The kept DNA is CDR3 alone, 39 bases in frame from the first base. V was cut back by 3 bases and J by 12 bases, leaving a gap of 12 bases between them. Taken from the germline V gene, the CDR1 and CDR2 loops are KGHSH and LQKENI. These reads were obtained on an Illumina NovaSeq 6000. Using 5'RACE with constant-segment primers, TCRalpha and TCRbeta cDNA libraries were constructed, with sample barcodes and unique molecular identifiers added in the process. RNA was extracted from every sample with Trizol reagent. Library amplification was performed in two PCR steps, and a second sample barcode and Illumina TruSeq adapters were introduced in the second step. Sequencing of libraries was performed on an Illumina NovaSeq with 2 x 150 bp paired-end reads. Concerning the study's data processing: With migec v1.2.7, reads were demultiplexed and then collapsed into UMI-guided consensus sequences. Using mixcr v2.1.11, UMI consensuses were aligned to TRA and TRB V and J templates and then assembled into clonotypes. Expanded or contracted clonotypes were those called significant by both edgeR and NoisET, with noise models trained on biological replicates. For edgeR calls, the thresholds were a false discovery rate-adjusted p below 0.01 and a log2 fold-change of 1. As an exploratory analysis of dynamics, max-normalized trajectories of the 1000 most abundant clonotypes were examined by PCA with hierarchical clustering. Separately sequenced CD4+ and CD8+ repertoires were used to assign a CD4 or CD8 phenotype to each responding clone. TCRdb handled the public reads itself, with Q25 trimming in fastp and clone calling in MiXCR, and kept productive beta chains. Rows matching on CDR3 protein sequence are summarized as one entry with the most common DNA and genes. TCRdb, not the original authors, processed these V and J calls. Present in this sample are about 440,000 distinct CDR3 sequences, over 15% of which were seen just once. The ten most abundant clones make up roughly 8.4% of the sample.

Ficoll-Paque density gradient centrifugation was used to isolate PBMCs. The TCR originated in an adult woman who had mild COVID-19 (a few samples of this study predate the infection). The sample titles of this study are shuffled in the database, so cell type and time point are left out; the donor was told from shared clones. The rearrangement joined TRBV18 to TRBJ2-6; the D gene cannot be resolved reliably. Source material: PBMCs or a T cell subset sorted from them (not recorded which). The CDR3: CASSPWKGGVLTF. The DNA sequence is TGTGCCAGCTCACCGTGGAAGGGCGGCGTCCTGACTTTC.